This TCR beta chain emerged from a study of T-cell reconstitution after alpha-beta-depleted transplantation in children. Study-wide results and limits: At one year after transplant, newly produced T cells mostly accounted for T-cell counts and diversity. High day-60 TCRbeta diversity in some patients came from surviving recipient T cells and thymic progenitors.

It was with unique molecular identifiers that the TCRbeta library was prepared. Each CDR3 protein is one row after TCRdb ran MiXCR on the PCR reads. The repertoire includes some 600,000 distinct CDR3 sequences, 10% to 15% of them detected once, and 2.2% sits in the top ten. On this clonotype: Its antigen remains unknown.

Germline assignment: CDR1 LGHDT and CDR2 YNNKEL (reference sequence). The CDR3 runs to 18 residues. Trimming at V came to 4 bases and at J to 0 bases, leaving 10 bases not matched to a gene. The receptor was isolated from a male patient younger than 18 who had a stem cell transplant for acute myeloid leukemia, so the T cells may come from the graft donor. This chain uses TRBV3-1 with TRBJ1-3, with 9 bases fitting TRBD1. The sequences come from PBMCs, mostly from graft donor cells, collected 360 days after TCRalphabeta/CD19-depleted stem cell transplant. The CDR3 nucleotides read TGTGCCAGCAGCCTCGGGACAGGGAGACAGGGCTCTGGAAACACCATATATTTT. Translating it yields CASSLGTGRQGSGNTIYF.